The rows below give T cell receptor beta chains drawn from one sample of a study of T-cell memory formation after mild COVID-19. From the 5' RACE reads, TCRdb called clonotypes with MiXCR, one entry per CDR3 protein. The table lists more than 450,000 distinct CDR3 sequences, more than 15% of them singletons, with 9.5% to 15% in the top ten. Sequenced: PBMCs or a T cell subset sorted from them (not recorded which). The receptors stem from an adult woman who had mild COVID-19 (a few samples of this study predate the infection). Cell type and time point are not known. CDR3s include the opening cysteine and the closing phenylalanine or tryptophan.

v_gene,CDR3aa
TRBV6-4,CASSLDRGETGELFF
TRBV9,CASSQGQGRSGNTIYF
TRBV4-1,CASSQVTLGIRYNSPLHF
TRBV4-3,CASSQGLKETQYF
TRBV29-1,CSVVDGTKINEQFF
TRBV7-9,CASSRQSMNTEAFF
TRBV7-9,CASSSPSGTGLRGTEAFF
TRBV5-6,CASSLSGAYEQYF
TRBV19,CASSMGRGGGLLNEQFF
TRBV7-2,CASSPRAGSFETQYF
TRBV20-1,CSAAPLAGGYEQYF
TRBV5-1,CASSSGKYTEAFF
TRBV5-6,CASSLGDPAYEQYF
TRBV6-1,CASSTQGPDNRSF
TRBV5-1,CASSPPAGGGETQYF
TRBV29-1,CSVEDIGRGTEAFF
TRBV4-3,CASSQGHGTYGYTF
TRBV5-1,CASRVGTSTYNEQFF